Only a few counts were recorded for the clone carrying this T cell receptor (beta chain). The antigen is unknown. For TCR, cDNA came from 5'RACE template switching, which added a universal primer site and UMIs. In TCRdb, the 5' RACE reads were re-called with MiXCR into one record per CDR3 protein. The sample carries hundreds of thousands of distinct CDR3 sequences, approximately 9% recorded once. The data are from a study of T cells after yellow fever vaccination. Study-wide results and limits: Among primary-vaccination clones, most reappeared after the booster, at just under 98% for CD4 and 85% to 90% for CD8.

This CDR3 spans 16 amino acids. The V gene's germline CDR1 is MDHEN and CDR2 SYDVKM. Between the trimmed V and J ends, which lost 5 bases and 0 bases, there was a span of 17 bases. Sequencing used PBMCs, obtained on the day of the first yellow fever vaccination. The sequence came from a man between 18 and 29 years old who received the YFV17D yellow fever vaccine. The chain is built from TRBV28 and TRBJ2-7; no reliable D call. CDR3 nucleotide sequence: TGTGCCAGCAGTCCGAGCATAGGGTCTGGCTCCTACGAGCAGTACTTC. This codes for CASSPSIGSGSYEQYF.